These 27 T cell receptor beta chains originate from one sample sequenced in a study of blood T cell repertoires in COVID-19. Assay: immunoSEQ multiplex PCR; the TCRdb copy retains only in-frame clones and omits some. Of around 150,000 clones in the sample, 80% to 95% were seen once. Sequences were obtained from peripheral blood. These receptors all stem from a man aged 25 to 40 with COVID-19, enrolled during active disease.

This clone occurred once. The chain combines TRBV3-1 (or the pseudogene TRBV3-2) with TRBJ2-1; perhaps TRBD2 as D (6 bases). The CDR3 runs 18 residues. V dropped 4 bases and J dropped 0 bases, with 19 bases sitting between them. Looked up from germline, CDR1 is LGHDT and CDR2 is YNNKEL (reference sequence). The CDR3 region is CASSPRWRASGSYNEQFF. The DNA of the CDR3 is TGTGCCAGCAGCCCAAGATGGAGGGCCTCTGGCTCCTACAATGAGCAGTTCTTC.

J is TRBJ2-7 and V is TRBV7-9, with 7 bases lining up with TRBD1. This CDR3 comprises 15 residues. The germline V gene encodes CDR1 SEHNR and CDR2 FQNEAQ (reference sequence). Germline trimming cut 1 base from V and 5 bases from J; bases unmatched to any gene: 8. The CDR3 loop reads CASSLVRGRVHEQYF. DNA of the CDR3: TGTGCCAGCAGCTTAGTAAGGGGGCGAGTCCACGAGCAGTACTTC. The variable domain in full, completed from reference TRBV7-9 and TRBJ2-7, reads DTGVSQNPRHKITKRGQNVTFRCDPISEHNRLYWYRQTLGQGPEFLTYFQNEAQLEKSRLLSDRFSAERPKGSFSTLEIQRTEQGDSAMYLCASSLVRGRVHEQYFGPGTRLTVT.

The chain combines TRBV27 with TRBJ2-5; the match to TRBD2 covers 11 bases. The CDR3 has 15 residues. Per the germline V gene, CDR1 is MNHEY and CDR2 is SMNVEV (reference sequence). After removal of 6 bases from V and 1 base from J, the junction contained 4 bases not matched to a gene. The CDR3 sequence: CASRAGTSGQETQYF. In DNA form, the CDR3 reads TGTGCCAGCAGAGCCGGGACTAGCGGCCAAGAGACCCAGTACTTC.

The V and J genes are TRBV5-5 and TRBJ1-5; possible D gene TRBD1, 6 bases. V was cut by 4 bases and J by 5 bases, with 28 bases left in between. Germline V CDR1 and CDR2: SGHKS, YYEKEE (reference sequence). The CDR3 sequence is 19 residues long. CDR3 nucleotide sequence: TGTGCCAGCAGCCGTTTTGGGGGGGCGGGCCTAGGGCCTTATCAGCCCCAGCATTTT. Its translation is CASSRFGGAGLGPYQPQHF.

V gene TRBV6-1 combines with J gene TRBJ1-1, with 8 bases identical to TRBD1. The CDR3 spans 12 residues. Losses at the gene ends were 3 bases for V and 7 bases for J; bases not matched to a gene: 1. Germline CDR1 is MNHNS and CDR2 is SASEGT. The CDR3 spells CASSDRGLEAFF. The CDR3 region has the DNA TGTGCCAGCAGTGACAGGGGGCTTGAAGCTTTCTTT.

The V gene is TRBV6-5, the J gene TRBJ2-1; D is undetermined. Germline lookup yields CDR1 MNHEY and CDR2 SVGAGI. V shed 7 bases and J shed 0 bases, with 10 bases lying between them. The CDR3 spans 14 residues. The CDR3 DNA reads TGTGCCAGCACCTACGTCGGCTCCTACAATGAGCAGTTCTTC. Translating gives CASTYVGSYNEQFF.

DNA for the CDR3: TGTGCCAGCAGCCAAGATACGTTTACAGAGTTATGGACAGGTCGCTCACCCCTCCACTTT. It is translated as CASSQDTFTELWTGRSPLHF. The V gene is TRBV3-1 (or the pseudogene TRBV3-2), the J gene TRBJ1-6; 7 nucleotides match TRBD1. Germline CDR1 reads LGHDT; CDR2 reads YNNKEL (reference sequence). V was pared by 0 bases and J by 10 bases, with 21 bases of the junction left unmatched. The CDR3 covers 20 residues.

The CDR3 reads CASSTHIGRTEAFF. CDR3 nucleotides: TGTGCCAGCAGTACGCACATTGGTCGCACTGAAGCTTTCTTT. This chain links TRBV6-2 or TRBV6-3 with TRBJ1-1; D gene uncertain. This CDR3 is built from 14 residues. V was pared by 5 bases and J by 4 bases, with 14 bases between. Germline assignment: CDR1 MNHEY and CDR2 SVGEGT.

DNA for the CDR3: TGTGCCAGCAGCGTTGGGCAGGGGTTCTACGAGCAGTACTTC. Protein sequence: CASSVGQGFYEQYF. The rearrangement joins TRBV5-6 to TRBJ2-7; weak D call: TRBD1 (6 bases). This CDR3 has 14 residues. Germline CDR1 and CDR2: SGHDT and YYEEEE. The germline V and J ends were trimmed by 4 bases and 3 bases, with 14 bases remaining between them.

The rearrangement links TRBV5-4 to TRBJ1-2, with 12 bases fitting TRBD1. With V trimmed by 2 bases and J by 8 bases, 16 bases remained unmatched. Germline V CDR1 and CDR2: SGHNT, YYREEE (reference sequence). CDR3 length equals 18 residues. The CDR3 protein is CASSFGGHGTGGFGGYTF. CDR3 nucleotides: TGTGCCAGCAGCTTTGGAGGTCACGGGACAGGGGGCTTTGGCGGCTACACCTTC. The full variable domain, in which reference TRBV5-4 and TRBJ1-2 provide the parts outside the CDR3, is ETGVTQSPTHLIKTRGQQVTLRCSSQSGHNTVSWYQQALGQGPQFIFQYYREEENGRGNFPPRFSGLQFPNYSSELNVNALELDDSALYLCASSFGGHGTGGFGGYTFGSGTRLTVV.

This sequence joins TRBV28 and TRBJ1-4, with D perhaps matching TRBD1 (5 bases). With 4 bases removed from V and 0 bases from J, the gap between germline ends came to 12 bases. The CDR3 runs to 16 residues. CDR1 MDHEN and CDR2 SYDVKM come from the germline V gene. CDR3 amino acids: CASSSGDSTTNEKLFF. DNA for the CDR3: TGTGCCAGCAGTTCGGGTGACAGCACAACTAATGAAAAACTGTTTTTT.

This chain connects TRBV15 to TRBJ2-5; 9 nucleotides line up with TRBD1. Germline V lookup: CDR1 LNHNV, CDR2 YYDKDF (reference sequence). This CDR3 has 14 residues. V lost 3 bases to trimming and J lost 6 bases; unmatched junction nucleotides: 5. The CDR3 DNA reads as TGTGCCACCAGCAGGGCGGGACAGGGAAAGACCCAGTACTTC. Its protein is CATSRAGQGKTQYF. The full variable domain, its missing parts supplied by reference TRBV15 and TRBJ2-5, is DAMVIQNPRYQVTQFGKPVTLSCSQTLNHNVMYWYQQKSSQAPKLLFHYYDKDFNNEADTPDNFQSRRPNTSFCFLDIRSPGLGDTAMYLCATSRAGQGKTQYFGPGTRLLVL.

This clone was picked up one time. This chain joins TRBV4-3 and TRBJ1-1; D might be TRBD1 (5 bases). V gave up 0 bases and J gave up 4 bases, with 12 bases separating them. Germline V gene data show CDR1 as LGHNA and CDR2 as YSLEER. The CDR3 totals 15 residues. The CDR3 bases are TGCGCCAGCAGCCAAGATAGGAGGGGCGCCACTGAAGCTTTCTTT. It yields the protein CASSQDRRGATEAFF.

The chain recombines TRBV28 with TRBJ2-1; 7 nucleotides line up with TRBD2. Germline trimming cut 8 bases from V and 0 bases from J; bases unmatched to any gene: 4. The CDR3 totals 14 residues. Germline-derived CDR1 and CDR2 are MDHEN and SYDVKM. Here the CDR3 reads CASLAESSYNEQFF. The CDR3 region has the DNA TGTGCCAGCCTAGCGGAGAGCTCCTACAATGAGCAGTTCTTC. Full variable domain (rest looked up from reference TRBV28 and TRBJ2-1): DVKVTQSSRYLVKRTGEKVFLECVQDMDHENMFWYRQDPGLGLRLIYFSYDVKMKEKGDIPEGYSVSREKKERFSLILESASTNQTSMYLCASLAESSYNEQFFGPGTRLTVL.

The chain uses TRBV12-5 and TRBJ1-3; no reliable D call. CDR1 is LGHNT and CDR2 is FRNRAP in the germline V gene. The CDR3 covers 13 residues. Trimming cost V 2 bases and J 9 bases, with 11 bases left between them. Written as DNA, the CDR3 is TGTGCTAGTGGTTTGACTGGGTCGGGCACCATATATTTT. Translating gives CASGLTGSGTIYF.

This sequence joins TRBV9 and TRBJ1-1; maybe TRBD1 (5 bases). The germline gives CDR1 SGDLS, CDR2 YYNGEE. The CDR3 contains 14 residues. Trimming removed 3 bases from V and 0 bases from J, with 9 bases in between. CDR3 protein: CASSEAGMNTEAFF. CDR3 coding DNA: TGTGCCAGCAGCGAGGCAGGGATGAACACTGAAGCTTTCTTT.

This chain joins TRBV7-9 and TRBJ2-1, with D perhaps matching TRBD1 (6 bases). Germline values: CDR1 SEHNR, CDR2 FQNEAQ (reference sequence). There are 17 residues in the CDR3. Trimming took 4 bases from V and 4 from J, leaving 20 bases between them. The CDR3 nucleotides are TGTGCCAGCAGCTCCCCATCCAGGGGCGACCTTTACAATGAGCAGTTCTTC. Its protein is CASSSPSRGDLYNEQFF.

V gene TRBV4-2 combines with J gene TRBJ2-7; 7 positions match TRBD2. CDR3 length: 15 amino acids. The V and J ends lost 4 bases and 2 bases, in that order; junction bases with no gene match: 8. The germline V gene encodes CDR1 LGHNA and CDR2 YNFKEQ. The CDR3 DNA reads as TGTGCCAGCAGCCTGGAACGGGGGGTCCCCTACGAGCAGTACTTC. Translation gives CASSLERGVPYEQYF.

The V gene is TRBV7-3, the J gene TRBJ2-3, with D tentatively TRBD2 (5 bases). This CDR3 is built from 12 residues. V lost 5 bases and J lost 9, with 12 bases in between. Germline values: CDR1 SGHTA, CDR2 FQGTGA. The CDR3 DNA reads TGTGCCAGCAGCGACTCTAGGGAGACGCAGTATTTT. Residues: CASSDSRETQYF.

V and J are TRBV7-9 and TRBJ1-4; 8 bases align to TRBD1. Looked up from germline, CDR1 is SEHNR and CDR2 is FQNEAQ (reference sequence). Trimming at V came to 5 bases and at J to 9 bases, leaving 20 bases not matched to a gene. The CDR3 is 18 amino acids. The CDR3 loop is CASSPVPGQEQDGKKLFF. CDR3 coding DNA: TGTGCCAGCAGCCCCGTCCCGGGACAGGAACAAGATGGGAAAAAACTGTTTTTT.

This rearrangement joins TRBV28 to TRBJ2-4; D might be TRBD2 (5 bases). Germline CDR1 and CDR2: MDHEN and SYDVKM. The V end was cut by 3 bases, the J end by 0 bases, with 21 bases between. The CDR3 runs 19 residues. The CDR3 spells CASSFMSLEGLLAKNIQYF. In nucleotides, the CDR3 is TGTGCCAGCAGTTTTATGTCCCTTGAGGGCCTCCTAGCCAAAAACATTCAGTACTTC.

The table lists this clone with a few counts. The V and J genes are TRBV27 and TRBJ2-3, with 7 positions matching TRBD1. V trimming: 4 bases; J trimming: 0 bases; junction bases outside the gene matches: 7. CDR1 and CDR2 (germline): MNHEY, SMNVEV (reference sequence). The CDR3 loop spans 16 amino acids. The CDR3 is CASSSSPGQSTDTQYF. The CDR3 DNA sequence: TGTGCCAGCAGTTCCTCTCCGGGACAGAGCACAGATACGCAGTATTTT.

The chain carries TRBV3-1 (or the pseudogene TRBV3-2) and TRBJ2-1, with D hard to call. CDR1 is LGHDT and CDR2 is YNNKEL in the germline V gene (reference sequence). V lost 6 bases and J lost 4, with 10 bases in between. The length of the CDR3 is 13 residues. The CDR3 nucleotides are TGTGCCAGCAGTCCGCCCGGGTACAATGAGCAGTTCTTC. It translates to CASSPPGYNEQFF.

This chain links TRBV28 with TRBJ2-2, with TRBD2 identical over 14 bases. This CDR3 spans 20 amino acids. Germline CDR1 MDHEN, CDR2 SYDVKM. V was clipped by 0 bases and J by 7 bases; unmatched bases: 13. The CDR3 DNA follows: TGTGCCAGCAGTTTATGGACAGGGAGGGGACTAGCGGGAGCGGGCGGGGAGCTGTTTTTT. It codes for CASSLWTGRGLAGAGGELFF.

The chain couples TRBV7-2 to TRBJ2-1; 9 bases map to TRBD1. This CDR3 is built from 16 residues. Germline V gene sequence: CDR1 SGHTA, CDR2 FQGNSA. Unmatched junction bases numbered 6, after V lost 3 bases and J lost 3 bases. The CDR3 DNA is TGTGCCAGCAGCTTGGGGACAGGGCTGTTCTACAATGAGCAGTTCTTC. This sequence encodes CASSLGTGLFYNEQFF. The full variable domain, in which reference TRBV7-2 and TRBJ2-1 provide the parts outside the CDR3, is GAGVSQSPSNKVTEKGKDVELRCDPISGHTALYWYRQSLGQGLEFLIYFQGNSAPDKSGLPSDRFSAERTGGSVSTLTIQRTQQEDSAVYLCASSLGTGLFYNEQFFGPGTRLTVL.

Regarding this clone: Other DNA sequences within the sample encode an identical CDR3. The V gene is TRBV29-1, the J gene TRBJ1-3; TRBD1 agrees at 9 bases. Germline V CDR1 and CDR2: SQVTM, ANQGSEA. V lost 5 bases, J lost 5 bases, and 4 bases stayed unmatched. The CDR3 spans 13 residues. As DNA, the CDR3 is TGCAGCGTTAAAACAGGGGGCAGAAACACCATATATTTT. This encodes CSVKTGGRNTIYF. Full variable domain (remainder filled in from reference TRBV29-1 and TRBJ1-3): SAVISQKPSRDICQRGTSLTIQCQVDSQVTMMFWYRQQPGQSLTLIATANQGSEATYESGFVIDKFPISRPNLTFSTLTVSNMSPEDSSIYLCSVKTGGRNTIYFGEGSWLTVV.

This chain links TRBV10-3 with TRBJ2-5; D call uncertain. Germline loops: CDR1 ENHRY, CDR2 SYGVKD. V lost 0 bases and J 5 bases, leaving 10 bases between the germline ends. This CDR3 has 14 residues. The CDR3 region is CAISESRPWETQYF. Written as DNA, the CDR3 is TGTGCCATCAGTGAGTCGCGCCCGTGGGAGACCCAGTACTTC.